The sequence of this T cell receptor beta chain was determined in a study of response to subunit inactivated influenza vaccine. Study-level findings and limits: Each seasonal influenza vaccination recruits few new T cells, the authors suggested.

TCRdb independently ran MiXCR on the RT-PCR reads; one entry per CDR3 protein. Among around 760,000 distinct CDR3 sequences listed, around 14% were seen once. Germline CDR1 reads SQVTM; CDR2 reads ANQGSEA. The CDR3 spans 12 residues. As to this clonotype: The antigen is not known.

V usage is TRBV29-1 and J usage is TRBJ1-2; 10 bases are a match to TRBD1. The sequences come from PBMCs from blood, collected 14 days before vaccination. The TCR originated in a man aged 50-60 years who received an inactivated influenza vaccine. The CDR3 region is CAGTGENYGYTF. In DNA, the CDR3 is TGCGCGGGGACAGGGGAAAACTATGGCTACACCTTC. Combining the CDR3 with reference TRBV29-1 and TRBJ1-2 gives the whole variable domain SAVISQKPSRDICQRGTSLTIQCQVDSQVTMMFWYRQQPGQSLTLIATANQGSEATYESGFVIDKFPISRPNLTFSTLTVSNMSPEDSSIYLCAGTGENYGYTFGSGTRLTVV.